Listed here are 10 T cell receptor beta chains from one sample, sequenced in a study of blood T cell repertoires in COVID-19. The assay was immunoSEQ multiplex PCR, and TCRdb's table has in-frame clones only and misses some. The data show around 200,000 clones, approximately 90% seen once. Material: peripheral blood. All receptors derive from a man at least 80 years old with acute or convalescent COVID-19.

V is TRBV6-6 and J is TRBJ1-2; 8 bases line up with TRBD1. After removal of 9 bases from V and 0 bases from J, the junction contained 3 bases not matched to a gene. Per germline, CDR1 MNHNY and CDR2 SVGAGI (reference sequence). There are 13 residues in the CDR3. The CDR3 DNA reads TGTGCCAGTGGACAGGGTGCTAACTATGGCTACACCTTC. Translation: CASGQGANYGYTF.

The chain employs TRBV27 and TRBJ2-5; D uncertain. CDR1 and CDR2 (germline): MNHEY, SMNVEV (reference sequence). CDR3 size: 13 residues. V was shortened by 3 bases and J by 5 bases, with 10 bases between the two germline ends. The chain's CDR3 is CASSFQRWETQYF. CDR3 coding DNA: TGTGCCAGCAGTTTCCAACGGTGGGAGACCCAGTACTTC.

The chain employs TRBV7-2 and TRBJ2-1; 8 nucleotides match TRBD2. From germline, CDR1 is SGHTA and CDR2 FQGNSA. The CDR3 length is 18 residues. The trim removed 7 bases at V and 0 bases at J, leaving 14 bases unmatched. CDR3 DNA: TGTGCCAGCAACCTCTTAGCGGGAAGGGGGAGCTCCTACAATGAGCAGTTCTTC. It codes for CASNLLAGRGSSYNEQFF.

The J gene is TRBJ1-6, the V gene TRBV10-3; D may be TRBD1 (5 bases). Germline loops: CDR1 ENHRY, CDR2 SYGVKD. CDR3 size: 15 residues. V lost 8 bases and J lost 5, with 16 bases in between. The CDR3 reads CAIGSTGRDNSPLHF. The CDR3 region has the DNA TGTGCCATCGGATCTACGGGCAGGGATAATTCACCCCTCCACTTT.

This clone was recorded a few times. The V gene is TRBV11-2, the J gene TRBJ1-1; TRBD1 matches 7 bases. The CDR3 is 15 residues long. V trimming: 5 bases; J trimming: 5 bases; junction bases outside the gene matches: 11. Per the germline V gene, CDR1 is SGHAT and CDR2 is FQNNGV. The DNA for the CDR3 is TGTGCCAGCAGCCCATCAGGGGGGCTAGGGACTGAAGCTTTCTTT. Protein sequence: CASSPSGGLGTEAFF.

The table lists this clone with a few counts. This rearrangement joins TRBV5-5 to TRBJ1-2; 11 nucleotides match TRBD1. Germline V gene lookup returns CDR1 SGHKS and CDR2 YYEKEE (reference sequence). The CDR3 consists of 14 residues. J was trimmed by 8 bases and V by 3 bases; bases with no gene match: 6. The CDR3 sequence is CASSSGQGAPGYTF. In DNA, the CDR3 is TGTGCCAGCAGCTCAGGACAGGGGGCGCCGGGCTACACCTTC.

There are a few counts of this clone. V usage is TRBV6-5 and J usage is TRBJ1-1; D is ambiguous. V gave up 2 bases and J gave up 1 base, with 11 bases separating them. Looked up from germline, CDR1 is MNHEY and CDR2 is SVGAGI. This CDR3 is 15 amino acids long. CDR3 coding DNA: TGTGCCAGCAGTTACCATGGCCTTTCGAACACTGAAGCTTTCTTT. Its protein product is CASSYHGLSNTEAFF.

Details on this clone: A read error may produce the germline difference seen at one junction end. Distinct nucleotide sequences in the sample also encode this CDR3. This chain connects TRBV10-2 to TRBJ2-1, with 9 bases aligning to TRBD2. This CDR3 is 16 amino acids long. The germline CDR1 and CDR2 sequences are WSHSY and SAAADI. The CDR3 protein is CASSDLGGRAENEQFF. CDR3 sequence (DNA): TGCGCCAGCAGTGATCTAGGCGGGAGGGCCGAAAATGAACAGTTCTTC.

This clone was observed a handful of times. This chain uses TRBV2 with TRBJ1-1; D unresolved. Trimming took off 6 bases at V and 4 bases at J, with 12 bases between the two ends. Looked up from germline, CDR1 is SNHLY and CDR2 is FYNNEI. The CDR3 covers 13 residues. CDR3 region: CASREVLGTEAFF. CDR3 nucleotide sequence: TGTGCCAGCAGGGAGGTACTAGGCACTGAAGCTTTCTTT.

J is TRBJ1-5 and V is TRBV27; D is undetermined. This CDR3 contains 12 residues. Trimming stripped 5 bases from V and 3 bases from J, with 5 bases between. CDR1 is MNHEY, CDR2 SMNVEV, per germline (reference sequence). The CDR3 region is CASSRPNQPQHF. The CDR3 bases are TGTGCCAGCAGTCGTCCCAATCAGCCCCAGCATTTT.